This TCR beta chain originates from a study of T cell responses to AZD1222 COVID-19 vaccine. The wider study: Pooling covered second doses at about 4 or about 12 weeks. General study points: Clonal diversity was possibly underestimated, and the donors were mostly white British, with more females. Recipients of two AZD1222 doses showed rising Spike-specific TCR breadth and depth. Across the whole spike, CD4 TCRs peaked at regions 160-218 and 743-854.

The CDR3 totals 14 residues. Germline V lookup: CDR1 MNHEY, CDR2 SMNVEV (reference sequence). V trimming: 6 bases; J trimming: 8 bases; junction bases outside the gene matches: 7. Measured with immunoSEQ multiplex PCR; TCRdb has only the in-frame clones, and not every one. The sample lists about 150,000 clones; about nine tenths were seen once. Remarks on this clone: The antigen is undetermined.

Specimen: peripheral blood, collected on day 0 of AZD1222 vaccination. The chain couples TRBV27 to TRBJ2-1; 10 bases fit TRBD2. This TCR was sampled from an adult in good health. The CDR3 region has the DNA TGTGCCAGCAGCACCAAGCGGGAGGGCGATGAGCAGTTCTTC. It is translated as CASSTKREGDEQFF.